The next 32 T cell receptor beta chains were all read from a single sample in a study of stem cell transplantation in POMP-related autoinflammatory disease. Only in-frame clones appear in the TCRdb table, and some are missing; sequencing was by immunoSEQ multiplex PCR. This table has approximately 65,000 clones, approximately 91% appearing once. Sequenced here: CD4+ T cells from PBMCs, sampled after stem cell transplantation. The receptor set was obtained from a human patient with POMP-related autoinflammation and immune dysregulation (PRAID). Some T cells may be graft donor cells.

This chain joins TRBV10-3 and TRBJ1-6, with D maybe TRBD1 (6 bases). CDR1 and CDR2 (germline): ENHRY, SYGVKD. V was shortened by 8 bases and J by 8 bases, with 16 bases between the two germline ends. The CDR3 runs 14 residues. This chain's CDR3 is CAIRRDTTDSPLHF. The DNA for the CDR3 is TGTGCCATCCGCCGGGACACGACGGATTCACCCCTCCACTTT.

V and J are TRBV5-1 and TRBJ2-3; tentatively, D is TRBD2 (5 bases). The CDR3 contains 12 residues. V lost 4 bases to trimming and J lost 5 bases, with 8 bases between them. Germline V gene lookup returns CDR1 SGHRS and CDR2 YFSETQ. DNA of the CDR3: TGCGCCAGCAGCGGACTGGGAGATACGCAGTATTTT. As protein: CASSGLGDTQYF.

V is TRBV30 and J is TRBJ1-6, with D hard to call. The CDR3 spans 13 residues. V shed 1 base and J shed 7 bases, with 8 bases lying between them. Germline CDR1 is GTSNPN and CDR2 is SVGIG (reference sequence). DNA for the CDR3: TGTGCCTGGAGTGATGTGGGGAATTCACCCCTCCACTTT. It yields the protein CAWSDVGNSPLHF.

This chain joins TRBV6-5 and TRBJ2-5, with D unresolved. Germline V lookup: CDR1 MNHEY, CDR2 SVGAGI. The CDR3 is made up of 14 amino acids. V was trimmed by 6 bases and J by 5 bases, leaving 16 bases between them. The CDR3 sequence is CASRKGSAEETQYF. Here the CDR3 DNA reads TGTGCCAGCAGAAAAGGGTCCGCGGAGGAGACCCAGTACTTC.

The chain carries TRBV19 and TRBJ1-4; D is perhaps TRBD1 (5 bases). CDR1 is LNHDA and CDR2 is SQIVND in the germline V gene (reference sequence). The CDR3 length is 15 residues. V was trimmed by 3 bases and J by 8 bases, leaving 16 bases between them. The CDR3 reads CASSMLGQEHEKLFF. The DNA for the CDR3 is TGTGCCAGTAGTATGCTGGGGCAGGAGCACGAAAAACTGTTTTTT.

The chain recombines TRBV7-9 with TRBJ1-2, with D uncertain. CDR3 length equals 13 residues. The germline CDR1 and CDR2 sequences are SEHNR and FQNEAQ (reference sequence). Trimming took off 5 bases at V and 4 bases at J, with 11 bases between the two ends. CDR3 in DNA: TGTGCCAGCAGCGACTTAGGCCTCTATGGCTACACCTTC. Its protein is CASSDLGLYGYTF.

The CDR3 loop is CASSGTTGAPNTEAFF. The CDR3 region has the DNA TGTGCCAGCAGCGGAACGACAGGGGCCCCGAACACTGAAGCTTTCTTT. The J gene is TRBJ1-1, the V gene TRBV7-2; 8 bases fit TRBD1. The CDR3 extends over 16 amino acids. In germline, CDR1 is SGHTA, CDR2 FQGNSA. With V trimmed by 5 bases and J by 1 base, 9 bases remained unmatched.

V usage is TRBV28 and J usage is TRBJ1-5; the D gene is possibly TRBD1 (5 bases). Germline assignment: CDR1 MDHEN and CDR2 SYDVKM. The CDR3 spans 15 residues. Trimming removed 3 bases from V and 5 bases from J, with 14 bases in between. The CDR3 protein is CASSFLGTNDQPQHF. CDR3 bases: TGTGCCAGCAGTTTCCTCGGGACCAACGATCAGCCCCAGCATTTT. Filled out from reference TRBV28 and TRBJ1-5, the complete variable domain reads DVKVTQSSRYLVKRTGEKVFLECVQDMDHENMFWYRQDPGLGLRLIYFSYDVKMKEKGDIPEGYSVSREKKERFSLILESASTNQTSMYLCASSFLGTNDQPQHFGDGTRLSIL.

J is TRBJ2-5 and V is TRBV2; the D gene is possibly TRBD2 (6 bases). This CDR3 has 15 amino acids. V was shortened by 0 bases and J by 4 bases, with 12 bases between the two germline ends. Germline V gene lookup returns CDR1 SNHLY and CDR2 FYNNEI. CDR3 residues: CASSEAAGSRETQYF. CDR3 in DNA: TGTGCCAGCAGTGAAGCGGCGGGGTCCCGAGAGACCCAGTACTTC.

The J gene is TRBJ2-1, the V gene TRBV7-3; D not resolved. CDR3 length: 13 residues. Germline values: CDR1 SGHTA, CDR2 FQGTGA. V was shortened by 2 bases and J by 6 bases, with 8 bases between the two germline ends. The DNA for the CDR3 is TGTGCCAGCAGCTTAGGAGCGTCCAATGAGCAGTTCTTC. Translating it yields CASSLGASNEQFF.

This sequence joins TRBV19 and TRBJ1-5; tentative D call: TRBD1 (6 bases). Trimming took 7 bases from V and 4 from J, leaving 14 bases between them. Germline CDR1 and CDR2: LNHDA and SQIVND (reference sequence). The CDR3 loop spans 14 amino acids. The CDR3 loop reads CASTQDRWNQPQHF. DNA of the CDR3: TGTGCCAGTACCCAAGACAGGTGGAATCAGCCCCAGCATTTT.

The V call is TRBV18, the J call TRBJ2-5; the match to TRBD1 covers 10 bases. Unmatched junction bases numbered 3, after V lost 1 base and J lost 4 bases. Germline-derived CDR1 and CDR2 are KGHSH and LQKENI. This CDR3 comprises 15 residues. The CDR3 coding sequence is TGTGCCAGCTCACCACGACAGGGGGCGCTAGAGACCCAGTACTTC. Residues: CASSPRQGALETQYF. The full variable domain, completed using reference TRBV18 and TRBJ2-5, is NAGVMQNPRHLVRRRGQEARLRCSPMKGHSHVYWYRQLPEEGLKFMVYLQKENIIDESGMPKERFSAEFPKEGPSILRIQQVVRGDSAAYFCASSPRQGALETQYFGPGTRLLVL.

The chain is built from TRBV4-2 and TRBJ2-5; perhaps TRBD1 as D (5 bases). CDR3 length: 14 amino acids. The V gene's germline CDR1 is LGHNA and CDR2 YNFKEQ. The germline V and J ends were trimmed by 1 base and 1 base, with 7 bases remaining between them. The CDR3 reads CASSQVDSQETQYF. In nucleotides, the CDR3 is TGTGCCAGCAGCCAAGTCGACAGCCAAGAGACCCAGTACTTC.

The chain has TRBV6-7 and TRBJ2-3; D is unclear. TRBV6-7 is noted as an ORF with a role that remains uncertain. This CDR3 is 11 amino acids long. V was shortened by 5 bases and J by 1 base, with 1 base between the two germline ends. This CDR3 is CASSRTDTQYF. The CDR3, as DNA: TGTGCCAGCAGTCGCACAGATACGCAGTATTTT.

The CDR3 DNA sequence: TGTGCCAGCAGCCGGCCAGGGTGGCTCACAGATACGCAGTATTTT. The encoded protein is CASSRPGWLTDTQYF. The chain joins TRBV11-2 to TRBJ2-3, with D tentatively TRBD1 (5 bases). The CDR3 loop spans 15 amino acids. Looked up from germline, CDR1 is SGHAT and CDR2 is FQNNGV. Deletions cut 5 bases from V and 2 bases from J, with 14 bases between.

V is TRBV7-2 and J is TRBJ2-3; D is perhaps TRBD1 (6 bases). This CDR3 is built from 15 residues. The V gene lost 3 bases and the J gene lost 0 bases, with 10 bases spanning the gap. The germline V gene encodes CDR1 SGHTA and CDR2 FQGNSA. CDR3 in DNA: TGTGCCAGCAGCTTCGGGACACCTAGCACAGATACGCAGTATTTT. It codes for CASSFGTPSTDTQYF.

This clone showed up just once. The chain combines TRBV10-3 with TRBJ2-1; D gene uncertain. The CDR3 sequence is 14 residues long. The germline V gene has CDR1 ENHRY and CDR2 SYGVKD. V shed 1 base and J shed 5 bases, with 9 bases lying between them. The CDR3 nucleotides are TGTGCCATCAGTGAGTTCTCGGGCGACAATGAGCAGTTCTTC. Translation: CAISEFSGDNEQFF.

This chain links TRBV5-1 with TRBJ1-2, with 7 positions matching TRBD1. Trimming cost V 3 bases and J 1 base; bases outside gene matches: 3. The CDR3 loop spans 14 amino acids. Germline V gene data show CDR1 as SGHRS and CDR2 as YFSETQ. DNA of the CDR3: TGCGCCAGCAGCTCCCGGGACAGTAACTATGGCTACACCTTC. Translation gives CASSSRDSNYGYTF.

The chain carries TRBV10-2 and TRBJ2-3, with D possibly TRBD1 on 6 matching bases. CDR3 size: 14 residues. V was shortened by 0 bases and J by 8 bases, with 12 bases between the two germline ends. The V gene's germline CDR1 is WSHSY and CDR2 SAAADI. CDR3 loop: CASSESTGMGTQYF. CDR3 nucleotide sequence: TGCGCCAGCAGTGAGTCCACAGGGATGGGTACGCAGTATTTT.

The rearrangement uses TRBV10-3 and TRBJ1-1; 10 bases agree with TRBD1. CDR1 ENHRY and CDR2 SYGVKD come from the germline V gene. J lost 1 base, V lost 5 bases, and 1 base had no gene match. This CDR3 is built from 14 residues. Here the CDR3 reads CAISWTGGNTEAFF. Here the CDR3 DNA reads TGTGCCATCAGTTGGACAGGGGGGAACACTGAAGCTTTCTTT.

The chain carries TRBV2 and TRBJ2-3; 10 bases fit TRBD2. The CDR3 runs 14 residues. V lost 7 bases and J lost 5; bases outside the gene matches: 6. Per the germline V gene, CDR1 is SNHLY and CDR2 is FYNNEI. The CDR3 bases are TGTGCCAGCAAAGGACTAGCGGAAAGAGATACGCAGTATTTT. This gives the protein CASKGLAERDTQYF.

The chain carries TRBV4-2 and TRBJ2-7; D remains ambiguous. Trimming removed 0 bases from V and 0 bases from J, with 12 bases in between. Germline CDR1 reads LGHNA; CDR2 reads YNFKEQ. This CDR3 is built from 16 residues. The CDR3 nucleotides are TGTGCCAGCAGCCAAGAATGGGCTCAGAGCTCCTACGAGCAGTACGTC. This encodes CASSQEWAQSSYEQYV.

The genes are TRBV18 and TRBJ2-7; no clear D. Germline V gene sequence: CDR1 KGHSH, CDR2 LQKENI. CDR3 length equals 11 residues. Trimming removed 4 bases at V and 12 bases at J, with 13 bases between. CDR3 sequence reads: CASSLHTIGYF. CDR3 bases: TGTGCCAGCTCACTACACACCATAGGGTACTTC.

The chain links TRBV19 to TRBJ2-3, with D uncertain. The CDR3 has 14 amino acids. Germline assignment: CDR1 LNHDA and CDR2 SQIVND (reference sequence). Trimming took off 0 bases at V and 2 bases at J, with 6 bases between the two ends. DNA of the CDR3: TGTGCCAGTAGTATAGACAGAACCACAGATACGCAGTATTTT. This codes for CASSIDRTTDTQYF. Looking up the rest from reference TRBV19 and TRBJ2-3 gives the full variable domain: DGGITQSPKYLFRKEGQNVTLSCEQNLNHDAMYWYRQDPGQGLRLIYYSQIVNDFQKGDIAEGYSVSREKKESFPLTVTSAQKNPTAFYLCASSIDRTTDTQYFGPGTRLTVL.

V is TRBV2 and J is TRBJ2-7; D is perhaps TRBD1 or TRBD2 (5 bases each). The V end lost 6 bases, the J end lost 2 bases, and 11 bases lay between the germline ends. CDR1 and CDR2 (germline): SNHLY, FYNNEI. This CDR3 contains 13 residues. The CDR3 reads CASSRDGTYEQYV. The CDR3 region has the DNA TGTGCCAGCAGCCGGGACGGGACCTACGAGCAGTACGTC.

The V call is TRBV5-1, the J call TRBJ1-1, with 9 bases aligning to TRBD1. The CDR3 consists of 14 residues. With 0 bases clipped from V and 5 bases from J, the junction kept 2 bases outside the gene matches. Germline V gene lookup returns CDR1 SGHRS and CDR2 YFSETQ. The CDR3 here is CASSLEGQGTEAFF. CDR3 DNA: TGCGCCAGCAGCTTGGAGGGACAGGGAACTGAAGCTTTCTTT.

This clone showed up just a few times. The chain employs TRBV24-1 and TRBJ2-1; 11 positions match TRBD2. J was trimmed by 6 bases and V by 3 bases; bases with no gene match: 9. The germline V gene has CDR1 KGHDR and CDR2 SFDVKD. The CDR3 is 17 amino acids. As DNA, the CDR3 is TGTGCCACCAGTGATCCTAATAGCGGGAGGGAGGGCAATGAGCAGTTCTTC. It is translated as CATSDPNSGREGNEQFF.

This chain joins TRBV30 and TRBJ2-7, with 9 bases identical to TRBD1. V lost 2 bases to trimming and J lost 3 bases; unmatched junction nucleotides: 8. Germline lookup yields CDR1 GTSNPN and CDR2 SVGIG (reference sequence). The CDR3 totals 15 residues. CDR3 DNA sequence: TGTGCCTGGAGTCAAGGGACAGGGCTTGGCTACGAGCAGTACTTC. It codes for CAWSQGTGLGYEQYF.

This rearrangement joins TRBV5-1 to TRBJ2-6; possible D gene TRBD1, 6 bases. The CDR3 runs 18 residues. The germline V and J ends were trimmed by 3 bases and 0 bases, with 16 bases remaining between them. Germline CDR1 reads SGHRS; CDR2 reads YFSETQ. The CDR3 bases are TGCGCCAGCAGCTCTGGACAGCTTCTCATCTCTGGGGCCAACGTCCTGACTTTC. It translates to CASSSGQLLISGANVLTF.

This clone was recorded only once. V is TRBV2 and J is TRBJ1-3; TRBD1 is a possible D gene (5 bases). V was clipped by 6 bases and J by 0 bases, with 12 bases between them. CDR3 length: 15 residues. Germline V CDR1 and CDR2: SNHLY, FYNNEI. This CDR3 is CASSQGRISGNTIYF. The CDR3 nucleotides are TGTGCCAGCAGCCAGGGACGTATCTCTGGAAACACCATATATTTT.

The chain combines TRBV2 with TRBJ2-1; D unclear. In germline, CDR1 is SNHLY, CDR2 FYNNEI. This CDR3 spans 13 amino acids. Trimming removed 2 bases at V and 4 bases at J, with 6 bases between. The CDR3 is CASSEQEYNEQFF. The CDR3 bases are TGTGCCAGCAGTGAACAGGAATACAATGAGCAGTTCTTC. Based on the CDR3 plus reference TRBV2 and TRBJ2-1, the full variable domain is EPEVTQTPSHQVTQMGQEVILRCVPISNHLYFYWYRQILGQKVEFLVSFYNNEISEKSEIFDDQFSVERPDGSNFTLKIRSTKLEDSAMYFCASSEQEYNEQFFGPGTRLTVL.

V is TRBV29-1 and J is TRBJ1-2, with TRBD1 identical over 8 bases. The CDR3 length is 14 residues. The V gene's germline CDR1 is SQVTM and CDR2 ANQGSEA. Losses at the gene ends were 7 bases for V and 0 bases for J; bases not matched to a gene: 7. The CDR3 spells CSAGQGRTNYGYTF. The DNA of the CDR3 is TGCAGCGCCGGACAGGGCCGTACTAACTATGGCTACACCTTC. Variable domain in full (rest from reference TRBV29-1 and TRBJ1-2): SAVISQKPSRDICQRGTSLTIQCQVDSQVTMMFWYRQQPGQSLTLIATANQGSEATYESGFVIDKFPISRPNLTFSTLTVSNMSPEDSSIYLCSAGQGRTNYGYTFGSGTRLTVV.